Listed here are 7 T cell receptor beta chains from one sample, sequenced in a study of blood T cells in healthy people across ages. Using a J-beta primer mix together with a sample-barcoded 5' primer, a second PCR was run for about 6 to 11 cycles. Using its own MiXCR run on the 5' RACE reads, TCRdb lists one record per CDR3 protein. The sample lists over 1,300,000 distinct CDR3 sequences, approximately 59% occurring once. The sequenced material came from blood. These receptors all stem from a man aged 18 to 29 in good health.

The chain employs TRBV5-1 and TRBJ2-1; 7 bases align to TRBD2. CDR3 size: 15 residues. Germline V lookup: CDR1 SGHRS, CDR2 YFSETQ. V gave up 1 base and J gave up 9 bases; unmatched junction bases: 10. CDR3 nucleotide sequence: TGCGCCAGCAGCTTGAGTTGGGCTAGCGGTAGTGAGCAGTTCTTC. Protein: CASSLSWASGSEQFF.

This clonotype turned up a few times. The rearrangement joins TRBV6-1 to TRBJ1-5; 8 bases map to TRBD1. V shed 6 bases and J 3 bases; nucleotides not matched to a gene: 1. This CDR3 spans 13 amino acids. CDR1 and CDR2 (germline): MNHNS, SASEGT. CDR3 bases: TGTGCCAGCAGGACAGGGGTCAATCAGCCCCAGCATTTT. This codes for CASRTGVNQPQHF.

The chain combines TRBV5-1 with TRBJ1-3; D ambiguous. Germline values: CDR1 SGHRS, CDR2 YFSETQ. V gave up 6 bases and J gave up 1 base, with 2 bases separating them. The CDR3 is 11 amino acids. The CDR3: CASNSGNTIYF. CDR3 in DNA: TGCGCCAGCAATTCTGGAAACACCATATATTTT.

The chain carries TRBV6-2 or TRBV6-3 and TRBJ1-5; D gene unclear. The CDR3 totals 14 residues. Trimming took 8 bases from V and 6 from J, leaving 17 bases between them. Looked up from germline, CDR1 is MNHEY and CDR2 is SVGEGT. The CDR3 sequence is CASRSGATGQPQHF. The CDR3 region has the DNA TGTGCCAGCCGTTCTGGAGCGACTGGTCAGCCCCAGCATTTT.

V is TRBV29-1 and J is TRBJ2-5, with 10 bases lining up with TRBD2. The DNA end is more similar to TRBJ2-7, so the J call may be wrong. The CDR3 runs 17 residues. Germline values: CDR1 SQVTM, CDR2 ANQGSEA. CDR3 sequence reads: CSVEELGLAGERYEQYF. As DNA, the CDR3 is TGCAGCGTTGAAGAATTGGGGCTAGCGGGAGAGCGTTACGAGCAGTACTTC.

The chain employs TRBV27 and TRBJ2-7; D unclear. The CDR3 length is 13 residues. Germline CDR1 MNHEY, CDR2 SMNVEV (reference sequence). The ends were cut back, 3 bases at V and 7 bases at J, with 13 bases in the middle. CDR3 sequence: CASSLGGSKEQYF. DNA of the CDR3: TGTGCCAGCAGTTTGGGCGGATCTAAGGAGCAGTACTTC.

The V call is TRBV5-1, the J call TRBJ1-1; D is unresolved. This CDR3 contains 12 residues. From germline, CDR1 is SGHRS and CDR2 YFSETQ. V shed 1 base and J shed 10 bases, with 11 bases lying between them. DNA of the CDR3: TGCGCCAGCAGCTTGAAAGGGATGGGAGCTTTCTTT. Its protein is CASSLKGMGAFF.